The 26 T cell receptor beta chains given below trace back to one sample, sequenced in a study of neurological immune-mediated disorders. TCRdb processed the 5' RACE reads anew with MiXCR; each CDR3 protein has one entry. The sample contains about 53,000 distinct CDR3 sequences, about 8% of which appear only once. The sample's time point: longitudinal time-point 3. The sequencing sample was made of PBMCs. These receptors were obtained from a woman aged 40-49 years in good health.

This clonotype was picked up many times. This sequence joins TRBV5-1 and TRBJ2-7; unclear D gene. The germline V gene encodes CDR1 SGHRS and CDR2 YFSETQ. Trimming removed 7 bases at V and 0 bases at J, with 11 bases between. The length of the CDR3 is 13 residues. The DNA of the CDR3 is TGCGCCAGCGGCTACTCGAGCTCCTACGAGCAGTACTTC. Encoded protein: CASGYSSSYEQYF. Full variable domain (remainder filled in from reference TRBV5-1 and TRBJ2-7): KAGVTQTPRYLIKTRGQQVTLSCSPISGHRSVSWYQQTPGQGLQFLFEYFSETQRNKGNFPGRFSGRQFSNSRSEMNVSTLELGDSALYLCASGYSSSYEQYFGPGTRLTVT.

This clonotype has ten or more counts. V is TRBV5-1 and J is TRBJ1-1; a weak D match, TRBD1 (5 bases). CDR3 length: 11 residues. The germline CDR1 and CDR2 sequences are SGHRS and YFSETQ. With 4 bases removed from V and 13 bases from J, the gap between germline ends came to 14 bases. CDR3 sequence: CASSGRDSVFF. The CDR3, as DNA: TGCGCCAGCAGCGGCCGGGACTCGGTTTTCTTT.

This clonotype was observed at least ten times. This chain connects TRBV20-1 to TRBJ1-4; D gene ambiguous. This CDR3 contains 12 residues. In germline, CDR1 is DFQATT, CDR2 SNEGSKA (reference sequence). The V end lost 6 bases, the J end lost 4 bases, and 9 bases lay between the germline ends. CDR3 protein: CSAGQSNEKLFF. The CDR3 DNA reads TGCAGTGCAGGGCAGAGTAATGAAAAACTGTTTTTT.

This clonotype was counted at least ten times. The chain employs TRBV10-1 and TRBJ1-5; D gene ambiguous. This CDR3 region has 14 residues. V lost 9 bases and J 1 base, leaving 13 bases between the germline ends. Germline values: CDR1 WNHNN, CDR2 SYGVQD (reference sequence). CDR3 protein: CARRPHGSNQPQHF. The CDR3 region has the DNA TGCGCCAGGAGACCCCATGGGAGCAATCAGCCCCAGCATTTT.

This clonotype was detected many times. V is TRBV7-9 and J is TRBJ2-7; 9 nucleotides match TRBD1. This CDR3 has 16 residues. Trimming cost V 3 bases and J 2 bases; bases outside gene matches: 8. Germline V gene sequence: CDR1 SEHNR, CDR2 FQNEAQ (reference sequence). In DNA form, the CDR3 reads TGTGCCAGCAGCTTTAGCCGGGACAGGGATCCCTACGAGCAGTACTTC. This gives the protein CASSFSRDRDPYEQYF. The entire variable domain, with the rest obtained from reference TRBV7-9 and TRBJ2-7, is as follows: DTGVSQNPRHKITKRGQNVTFRCDPISEHNRLYWYRQTLGQGPEFLTYFQNEAQLEKSRLLSDRFSAERPKGSFSTLEIQRTEQGDSAMYLCASSFSRDRDPYEQYFGPGTRLTVT.

Regarding this clonotype: Just one base apart from a much larger clone, this may be a read error. CDR3 in DNA: TGTGCTAGCAGCCCGGGACAGGGTCTCACCTACGACCAGTACTTC. Translated, it gives CASSPGQGLTYDQYF. The chain joins TRBV7-7 to TRBJ2-7, with 9 bases that match TRBD1. CDR1 and CDR2 from the germline V gene are SSHAT and FNYEAQ (reference sequence). The CDR3 has 15 amino acids. The complete variable domain, with remaining parts taken from reference TRBV7-7 and TRBJ2-7, reads GAGVSQSPRYKVTKRGQDVTLRCDPISSHATLYWYQQALGQGPEFLTYFNYEAQPDKSGLPSDRFSAERPEGSISTLTIQRTEQRDSAMYRCASSPGQGLTYDQYFGPGTRLTVT.

This clonotype was seen ten or more times. The chain links TRBV3-1 to TRBJ1-2; D is ambiguous. This CDR3 comprises 13 residues. Germline V gene lookup returns CDR1 LGHDT and CDR2 YNNKEL (reference sequence). V lost 2 bases, J lost 8 bases, and 12 bases lay in between. The CDR3: CASSQTTTGGYTF. In DNA form, the CDR3 reads TGTGCCAGCAGCCAAACGACCACTGGAGGCTACACCTTC.

This clonotype has at least ten counts. The chain combines TRBV20-1 with TRBJ1-2, with TRBD1 as a possible D gene (5 bases). The ends were cut back, 1 base at V and 2 bases at J, with 11 bases in the middle. The CDR3 runs 14 residues. Germline CDR1 and CDR2: DFQATT and SNEGSKA (reference sequence). The CDR3 sequence: CSARGAGTNYGYTF. DNA for the CDR3: TGCAGTGCTAGAGGGGCCGGGACCAACTATGGCTACACCTTC.

This clonotype has at least ten counts. V is TRBV7-2 and J is TRBJ2-3, with 12 positions matching TRBD2. V was pared by 5 bases and J by 5 bases, with 8 bases of the junction left unmatched. The CDR3 sequence is 16 residues long. In germline, CDR1 is SGHTA, CDR2 FQGNSA. DNA of the CDR3: TGTGCCAGCAGCGTACGGACTAGCGGGACGGGAGATACGCAGTATTTT. This sequence encodes CASSVRTSGTGDTQYF.

The table lists this clonotype with many counts. The rearrangement uses TRBV6-2 or TRBV6-3 and TRBJ2-1, with D possibly being TRBD2 (6 bases). The CDR3 runs to 16 residues. Per germline, CDR1 MNHEY and CDR2 SVGEGT. Trimming pared 2 bases from V and 9 bases from J, leaving 20 bases between. The DNA of the CDR3 is TGTGCCAGCAGTTACGGGGGACTTACCATAAAGGTTGAGCAGTTCTTC. Translating gives CASSYGGLTIKVEQFF.

This clonotype has ten or more counts. This sequence joins TRBV5-1 and TRBJ2-2; 8 bases fit TRBD1. CDR3 length equals 15 residues. The ends lost 3 bases at V and 6 bases at J; junction bases unmatched: 7. Germline loops: CDR1 SGHRS, CDR2 YFSETQ. CDR3 in amino acids: CASSSGTGGSGELFF. The CDR3 DNA reads as TGCGCCAGCAGCTCCGGGACAGGCGGATCCGGGGAGCTGTTTTTT. The variable domain in full, with the rest retrieved from reference TRBV5-1 and TRBJ2-2, is KAGVTQTPRYLIKTRGQQVTLSCSPISGHRSVSWYQQTPGQGLQFLFEYFSETQRNKGNFPGRFSGRQFSNSRSEMNVSTLELGDSALYLCASSSGTGGSGELFFGEGSRLTVL.

Many counts were recorded for this clonotype. This rearrangement joins TRBV7-8 to TRBJ2-1; D is undetermined. Germline V gene data show CDR1 as SGHVS and CDR2 as FQNEAQ. Trimming pared 1 base from V and 1 base from J, leaving 5 bases between. This CDR3 spans 14 amino acids. The CDR3 is CASSLVQSYNEQFF. For the CDR3, the DNA is TGTGCCAGCAGCTTAGTACAGTCCTACAATGAGCAGTTCTTC.

In this sample, this clonotype turned up a few times. CDR3 sequence reads: CASSRGSDEAFF. In DNA, the CDR3 is TGTGCCAGCAGCAGAGGTTCGGACGAAGCTTTCTTT. The chain has TRBV9 and TRBJ1-1; D is uncertain. The CDR3 extends over 12 amino acids. CDR1 and CDR2 from the germline V gene are SGDLS and YYNGEE. The germline V and J ends were trimmed by 4 bases and 8 bases, with 12 bases remaining between them.

This clonotype appeared many times. CDR3 nucleotides: TGTGCCAGCAGCTTAGTCGTCAGGCTAAGCTCTGGGGCCAACGTCCTGACTTTC. It codes for CASSLVVRLSSGANVLTF. This chain links TRBV7-2 with TRBJ2-6, with D unclear. There are 18 residues in the CDR3. Between the trimmed V and J ends, which lost 1 base and 0 bases, there was a span of 13 bases. Germline V gene data show CDR1 as SGHTA and CDR2 as FQGNSA. The complete variable domain, with remaining parts taken from reference TRBV7-2 and TRBJ2-6, reads GAGVSQSPSNKVTEKGKDVELRCDPISGHTALYWYRQSLGQGLEFLIYFQGNSAPDKSGLPSDRFSAERTGGSVSTLTIQRTQQEDSAVYLCASSLVVRLSSGANVLTFGAGSRLTVL.

In its sample, this clonotype was seen many times. The chain uses TRBV12-3 or TRBV12-4 and TRBJ1-1; weak D call: TRBD1 (5 bases). CDR3 length: 15 amino acids. V lost 5 bases and J 6 bases, leaving 19 bases between the germline ends. The CDR3 DNA sequence: TGTGCCAGCAGTCCTATGGGGCTAGGGGCGGCTGAAGCTTTCTTT. Amino acids: CASSPMGLGAAEAFF.

This clonotype was counted a few times. The chain links TRBV11-2 to TRBJ1-1; D gene unclear. The V and J ends lost 5 bases and 3 bases respectively, with 16 bases between them. The CDR3 extends over 15 amino acids. Per germline, CDR1 SGHAT and CDR2 FQNNGV. As DNA, the CDR3 is TGTGCCAGCAGCCCTGATCCCTTCGCGGACACTGAAGCTTTCTTT. It codes for CASSPDPFADTEAFF.

This sequence joins TRBV20-1 and TRBJ1-4, with 9 bases matching TRBD1. Germline loops: CDR1 DFQATT, CDR2 SNEGSKA (reference sequence). The CDR3 extends over 13 amino acids. CDR3 protein: CRAGQGQNEKLFF. Here the CDR3 DNA reads TGCAGAGCCGGACAGGGGCAAAATGAAAAACTGTTTTTT.

The sample holds many counts of this clonotype. V and J are TRBV4-3 and TRBJ2-1; the match to TRBD2 covers 11 bases. The J segment lost 12 bases and the V segment lost 0 bases, leaving 4 bases of the junction unmatched. The germline V gene has CDR1 LGHNA and CDR2 YSLEER. The CDR3 spans 14 residues. CDR3 DNA sequence: TGCGCCAGCAGCCAAGAGGGGGGGACTAGCGGGCAGTTCTTC. This codes for CASSQEGGTSGQFF.

The table lists this clonotype with many counts. The V gene is TRBV7-2, the J gene TRBJ2-1, with 13 bases fitting TRBD2. The germline V gene encodes CDR1 SGHTA and CDR2 FQGNSA. The CDR3 consists of 19 residues. V was pared by 5 bases and J by 6 bases, with 16 bases of the junction left unmatched. CDR3 protein: CASSTRTSGSSYSGNEQFF. The CDR3 coding sequence is TGTGCCAGCAGCACCCGGACTAGCGGGAGTTCATATTCTGGCAATGAGCAGTTCTTC.

This clonotype was seen many times. V is TRBV6-2 or TRBV6-3 and J is TRBJ2-1; no clear D. Germline CDR1 and CDR2: MNHEY and SVGEGT. This CDR3 has 15 residues. Trimming took 0 bases from V and 0 from J, leaving 6 bases between them. In DNA, the CDR3 is TGTGCCAGCAGTTACTCTGGCCCCTCCTACAATGAGCAGTTCTTC. It codes for CASSYSGPSYNEQFF.

This clonotype was seen repeatedly, ten times or more. The chain couples TRBV12-3 or TRBV12-4 to TRBJ2-1, with 8 bases aligning to TRBD2. The CDR3 totals 13 residues. Germline trimming cut 4 bases from V and 8 bases from J; bases unmatched to any gene: 4. The CDR3 protein is CASSSAGVDEQFF. CDR3 in DNA: TGTGCCAGCAGTTCAGCGGGGGTCGATGAGCAGTTCTTC.

This clonotype was observed many times. The chain couples TRBV4-3 to TRBJ1-2; D may be TRBD1 (5 bases). CDR3 length equals 15 residues. V lost 1 base to trimming and J lost 3 bases, with 12 bases between them. From germline, CDR1 is LGHNA and CDR2 YSLEER. The CDR3 DNA reads as TGCGCCAGCAGCCAAGCCTGGCAGGGCCACTATGGCTACACCTTC. It codes for CASSQAWQGHYGYTF.

This clonotype has a handful of counts. The chain combines TRBV5-1 with TRBJ2-3, with 9 bases matching TRBD1. This CDR3 comprises 15 residues. Trimming at V came to 0 bases and at J to 5 bases, leaving 4 bases not matched to a gene. Per the germline V gene, CDR1 is SGHRS and CDR2 is YFSETQ. The CDR3 region has the DNA TGCGCCAGCAGCTTGGGGGACAGGGACGGAGATACGCAGTATTTT. It translates to CASSLGDRDGDTQYF. The full variable domain, completed using reference TRBV5-1 and TRBJ2-3, is KAGVTQTPRYLIKTRGQQVTLSCSPISGHRSVSWYQQTPGQGLQFLFEYFSETQRNKGNFPGRFSGRQFSNSRSEMNVSTLELGDSALYLCASSLGDRDGDTQYFGPGTRLTVL.

This clonotype was seen more than once but under ten times. The chain has TRBV4-1 and TRBJ2-7; 10 bases are a match to TRBD2. The CDR3 is made up of 16 amino acids. Germline CDR1 and CDR2: MGHRA and YSYEKL. Trimming took 1 base from V and 2 from J; bases not matched to a gene: 5. The CDR3 is CASSQASGGGTYEQYF. Written as DNA, the CDR3 is TGCGCCAGCAGCCAAGCCAGCGGGGGGGGAACCTACGAGCAGTACTTC.

This clonotype was picked up many times. The chain couples TRBV20-1 to TRBJ2-3; D is undetermined. Per germline, CDR1 DFQATT and CDR2 SNEGSKA (reference sequence). V lost 1 base and J lost 11, with 13 bases in between. The CDR3 sequence is 12 residues long. CDR3 in amino acids: CSARGPQQEQYF. CDR3 nucleotide sequence: TGCAGTGCTAGAGGGCCTCAACAAGAGCAGTATTTT.

This clonotype was detected many times. The CDR3 DNA follows: TGCGCCAGCAGCTTCTACCGGGACCGGAGGCCAGATACGCAGTATTTT. It encodes CASSFYRDRRPDTQYF. The chain recombines TRBV5-1 with TRBJ2-3; the D call may be TRBD1 or TRBD2 (5 bases each). Germline V gene sequence: CDR1 SGHRS, CDR2 YFSETQ. V lost 2 bases and J lost 4, with 17 bases in between. The CDR3 has 16 amino acids. Full variable domain (rest looked up from reference TRBV5-1 and TRBJ2-3): KAGVTQTPRYLIKTRGQQVTLSCSPISGHRSVSWYQQTPGQGLQFLFEYFSETQRNKGNFPGRFSGRQFSNSRSEMNVSTLELGDSALYLCASSFYRDRRPDTQYFGPGTRLTVL.